These 7 T cell receptor beta chains were all obtained from the same sample, sequenced in a study of T cell repertoires in cytomegalovirus infection. One entry per CDR3 protein results from TCRdb running MiXCR on the reads. The profile shows about 300,000 distinct CDR3 sequences, roughly a quarter of them singletons. Sequencing used PBMCs. Every receptor here comes from a human donor in good health (CMV status not recorded). Some clones in this sample may be carry-over from other donors' samples.

This chain links TRBV28 with TRBJ2-5, with 8 bases aligning to TRBD2. Germline CDR1 reads MDHEN; CDR2 reads SYDVKM. CDR3 length: 16 residues. The trim removed 7 bases at V and 1 base at J, leaving 11 bases unmatched. The CDR3 sequence: CASTLGAGGLQETQYF. Written as DNA, the CDR3 is TGTGCCAGCACCCTAGGCGCGGGAGGCCTCCAAGAGACCCAGTACTTC.

This clonotype was counted a few times. The chain links TRBV29-1 to TRBJ2-5; D is uncertain. V lost 6 bases, J lost 1 base, and 15 bases lay in between. Germline V gene data show CDR1 as SQVTM and CDR2 as ANQGSEA. The CDR3 has 14 residues. The CDR3 nucleotides read TGCAGCGTACTGGACCTGGCAGCCCAAGAGACCCAGTACTTC. Translating it yields CSVLDLAAQETQYF.

Within the sample, this clonotype is medium-sized (0.01 to 0.1%). This chain connects TRBV7-2 to TRBJ2-1, with unresolved D. Trimming stripped 1 base from V and 3 bases from J, with 10 bases between. This CDR3 is built from 15 residues. CDR1 is SGHTA and CDR2 is FQGNSA in the germline V gene. CDR3 amino acids: CASSLGTTYYNEQFF. The CDR3 coding sequence is TGTGCCAGCAGCTTAGGAACCACCTACTACAATGAGCAGTTCTTC.

This clonotype was counted between two and nine times. The chain combines TRBV29-1 with TRBJ2-7; no firm D call. The CDR3 runs 12 residues. Trimming left V 5 bases short and J 1 base short, with 9 bases between. From germline, CDR1 is SQVTM and CDR2 ANQGSEA. The CDR3 coding sequence is TGCAGCGTTAGTATCAAGTCCTACGAGCAGTACTTC. It specifies CSVSIKSYEQYF.

In its sample, this clonotype was seen many times. V usage is TRBV7-2 and J usage is TRBJ2-7; 7 nucleotides match TRBD2. Germline V gene lookup returns CDR1 SGHTA and CDR2 FQGNSA. The J segment lost 3 bases and the V segment lost 0 bases, leaving 5 bases of the junction unmatched. The CDR3 consists of 15 residues. The CDR3 region is CASSLAGGVFYEQYF. The CDR3 DNA follows: TGTGCCAGCAGCTTAGCGGGGGGGGTCTTCTACGAGCAGTACTTC.

CDR3 sequence: CASSEGQRNSPLHF. The CDR3 region has the DNA TGTGCCAGCAGCGAGGGACAGCGTAATTCACCCCTCCACTTT. The chain combines TRBV9 with TRBJ1-6, with 7 positions matching TRBD1. J gave up 6 bases and V 3 bases, and 3 bases lay outside the gene matches. Per the germline V gene, CDR1 is SGDLS and CDR2 is YYNGEE. This CDR3 is 14 amino acids long.

This clonotype was detected a few times. The V gene is TRBV10-3, the J gene TRBJ2-5, with 7 bases that match TRBD2. The CDR3 spans 14 residues. Looked up from germline, CDR1 is ENHRY and CDR2 is SYGVKD. Germline trimming cut 8 bases from V and 5 bases from J; bases unmatched to any gene: 11. CDR3 region: CAIRMGGGVETQYF. The CDR3, as DNA: TGTGCCATCCGGATGGGGGGGGGGGTCGAGACCCAGTACTTC.